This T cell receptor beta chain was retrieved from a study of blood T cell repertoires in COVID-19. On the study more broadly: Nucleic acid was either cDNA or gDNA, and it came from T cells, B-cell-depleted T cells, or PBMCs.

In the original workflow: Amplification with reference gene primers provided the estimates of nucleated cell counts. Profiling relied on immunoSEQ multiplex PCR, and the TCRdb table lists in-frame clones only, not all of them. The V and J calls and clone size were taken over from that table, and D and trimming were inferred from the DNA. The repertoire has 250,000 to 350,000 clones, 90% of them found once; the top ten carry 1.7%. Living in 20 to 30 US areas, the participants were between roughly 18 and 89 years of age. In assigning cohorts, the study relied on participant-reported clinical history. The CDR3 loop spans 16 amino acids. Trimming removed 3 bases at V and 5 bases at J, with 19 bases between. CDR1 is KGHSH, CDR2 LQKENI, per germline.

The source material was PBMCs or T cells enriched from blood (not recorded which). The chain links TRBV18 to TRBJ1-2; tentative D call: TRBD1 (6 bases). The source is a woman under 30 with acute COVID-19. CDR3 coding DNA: TGTGCCAGCTCACCTACACAACAGGGAAACATGTATGGCTACACCTTC. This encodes CASSPTQQGNMYGYTF. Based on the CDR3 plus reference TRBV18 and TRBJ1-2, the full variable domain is NAGVMQNPRHLVRRRGQEARLRCSPMKGHSHVYWYRQLPEEGLKFMVYLQKENIIDESGMPKERFSAEFPKEGPSILRIQQVVRGDSAAYFCASSPTQQGNMYGYTFGSGTRLTVV.